What follows are 8 T cell receptor beta chains derived from one specimen sequenced in a study of T cell repertoires in cytomegalovirus infection. TCRdb ran MiXCR on the reads and lists one entry per CDR3 protein. The table lists around 570,000 distinct CDR3 sequences, around two fifths of them singletons. Their antigens are not known. Sequencing used cultured PBMCs, obtained from culture after CMV antigen stimulation. The receptors derive from a human donor in good health (CMV status not recorded). Some clones in this sample may be carry-over from other donors' samples.

This clonotype was counted at least ten times. CDR3 DNA: TGTGCCAGCAGCTTAGTAGTGGGGCTAGCGGGGGAGACCCAGTACTTC. Encoded protein: CASSLVVGLAGETQYF. The V call is TRBV7-2, the J call TRBJ2-5, with 9 bases identical to TRBD2. The ends lost 1 base at V and 5 bases at J; junction bases unmatched: 8. The germline V gene encodes CDR1 SGHTA and CDR2 FQGNSA. This CDR3 is 16 amino acids long.

This CDR3 is CASSLEGDRAYEQYF. The CDR3 coding sequence is TGTGCCAGCAGCTTAGAGGGGGACAGGGCGTACGAGCAGTACTTC. The V gene is TRBV7-6, the J gene TRBJ2-7, with TRBD1 matching 9 bases. The CDR3 spans 15 residues. The V gene's germline CDR1 is SGHVS and CDR2 FNYEAQ. Trimming removed 1 base from V and 4 bases from J; junction bases left unmatched: 5. The variable domain in full, with the rest retrieved from reference TRBV7-6 and TRBJ2-7, is GAGVSQSPRYKVTKRGQDVALRCDPISGHVSLYWYRQALGQGPEFLTYFNYEAQQDKSGLPNDRFSAERPEGSISTLTIQRTEQRDSAMYRCASSLEGDRAYEQYFGPGTRLTVT.

The genes are TRBV4-3 and TRBJ2-2; 9 bases agree with TRBD2. CDR3 length: 16 residues. V trimming: 3 bases; J trimming: 1 base; junction bases outside the gene matches: 3. Germline V lookup: CDR1 LGHNA, CDR2 YSLEER. The CDR3 region is CASSHLAGRNTGELFF. In DNA form, the CDR3 reads TGCGCCAGCAGCCACCTAGCGGGGCGGAACACCGGGGAGCTGTTTTTT.

V and J are TRBV6-6 and TRBJ2-2; D remains ambiguous. CDR3 length equals 18 residues. Trimming removed 6 bases from V and 3 bases from J, with 23 bases in between. Germline CDR1 MNHNY, CDR2 SVGAGI (reference sequence). CDR3 sequence: CASRKRGDRASYTGELFF. The CDR3 nucleotides read TGTGCCAGCAGAAAAAGAGGAGACCGAGCGTCCTACACCGGGGAGCTGTTTTTT.

The gene calls are TRBV27 and TRBJ1-5, with D unclear. V dropped 5 bases and J dropped 2 bases, with 13 bases sitting between them. Germline V gene sequence: CDR1 MNHEY, CDR2 SMNVEV (reference sequence). The CDR3 spans 15 residues. The CDR3 protein is CASSAFNSGNQPQHF. In nucleotides, the CDR3 is TGTGCCAGCAGTGCCTTTAATTCGGGCAATCAGCCCCAGCATTTT.

The J gene is TRBJ1-1, the V gene TRBV19; maybe TRBD1 (6 bases). Trimming shortened V by 3 bases and J by 5 bases, and 13 bases separated the two germline ends. Germline-derived CDR1 and CDR2 are LNHDA and SQIVND (reference sequence). The CDR3 is made up of 14 amino acids. CDR3 DNA sequence: TGTGCCAGTAGTATTCGGGGGGCCGGGACTGAAGCTTTCTTT. Its protein product is CASSIRGAGTEAFF.

This clonotype was seen more than once but under ten times. The rearrangement joins TRBV7-2 to TRBJ1-2; weak D call: TRBD1 (6 bases). The CDR3 spans 13 residues. Trimming pared 11 bases from V and 8 bases from J, leaving 21 bases between. Germline CDR1 reads SGHTA; CDR2 reads FQGNSA. In DNA form, the CDR3 reads TGTGCCTCACACCCGGACAGTCGCGGGGGCTACACCTTC. It encodes CASHPDSRGGYTF.

This clonotype has only a few counts. The chain links TRBV4-2 to TRBJ2-1; TRBD2 matches at 8 bases. The CDR3 consists of 16 residues. J lost 8 bases, V lost 0 bases, and 9 bases had no gene match. The germline V gene has CDR1 LGHNA and CDR2 YNFKEQ. The CDR3 sequence: CASSQDASGWGYEQFF. CDR3 coding DNA: TGTGCCAGCAGCCAAGACGCTAGCGGGTGGGGTTATGAGCAGTTCTTC.